The 14 T cell receptor beta chains presented below share a single source sample, sequenced in a study of T cell repertoires in cytomegalovirus infection. MiXCR was run by TCRdb on the reads, yielding one entry per CDR3 protein. The sample yields 830,000 or so distinct CDR3 sequences, 32% seen once. Their target antigens are unknown. The sequencing used cultured CD8+ T cells from PBMCs, collected from culture after CMV antigen stimulation. These receptors all stem from a human donor in good health (CMV status not recorded). Some clones in this sample may be carry-over from other donors' samples.

This clonotype was seen once. The rearrangement uses TRBV6-1 and TRBJ1-2; D is undetermined. The CDR3 contains 14 residues. The germline V gene has CDR1 MNHNS and CDR2 SASEGT. The V end was cut by 8 bases, the J end by 2 bases, with 15 bases between. This CDR3 reads CASSRMARNYGYTF. In DNA, the CDR3 is TGTGCCAGCTCGCGGATGGCGCGAAACTATGGCTACACCTTC.

The CDR3 sequence is CASSGTSGSAGELFF. The CDR3 DNA reads as TGTGCCAGCAGTGGGACTAGCGGTTCAGCCGGGGAGCTGTTTTTT. The chain carries TRBV7-9 and TRBJ2-2; TRBD2 matches 11 bases. With 6 bases clipped from V and 6 bases from J, the junction kept 6 bases outside the gene matches. The CDR3 has 15 residues. Germline V gives CDR1 SEHNR, CDR2 FQNEAQ (reference sequence).

This clonotype occurred a few times. The chain is built from TRBV10-3 and TRBJ1-5, with 7 bases identical to TRBD1. CDR3 length: 17 residues. From germline, CDR1 is ENHRY and CDR2 SYGVKD. Trimming at V came to 0 bases and at J to 2 bases, leaving 7 bases not matched to a gene. CDR3 DNA: TGTGCCATCAGTGAGTCGGCAGAGGGGGCGGGCAATCAGCCCCAGCATTTT. It is translated as CAISESAEGAGNQPQHF.

This clonotype was observed a few times. This chain joins TRBV24-1 and TRBJ2-2; no firm D call. This CDR3 is 13 amino acids long. V was cut by 3 bases and J by 1 base, with 2 bases left in between. Germline V CDR1 and CDR2: KGHDR, SFDVKD. The CDR3 sequence: CATSDRNTGELFF. The CDR3 nucleotides read TGTGCCACCAGTGATAGGAACACCGGGGAGCTGTTTTTT.

This clonotype has more than one count but fewer than ten. The chain carries TRBV10-3 and TRBJ1-1; 8 nucleotides align to TRBD1. This CDR3 comprises 17 residues. The germline gives CDR1 ENHRY, CDR2 SYGVKD. J lost 4 bases, V lost 2 bases, and 12 bases had no gene match. CDR3 sequence: CAISEPRTGLDVTEAFF. CDR3 sequence (DNA): TGTGCCATCAGTGAGCCGAGGACAGGGTTGGATGTCACTGAAGCTTTCTTT.

This clonotype was recorded a few times. The rearrangement joins TRBV9 to TRBJ2-5, with D uncertain. Looked up from germline, CDR1 is SGDLS and CDR2 is YYNGEE. Deletions cut 3 bases from V and 5 bases from J, with 8 bases between. The CDR3 extends over 12 amino acids. The CDR3: CASSDGSETQYF. The DNA for the CDR3 is TGTGCCAGCAGCGACGGTTCCGAGACCCAGTACTTC.

The chain uses TRBV4-1 and TRBJ1-1, with D uncertain. The V gene's germline CDR1 is MGHRA and CDR2 YSYEKL. This CDR3 region has 16 residues. The V end lost 0 bases, the J end lost 5 bases, and 16 bases lay between the germline ends. The CDR3: CASSQDWVGSRTEAFF. The CDR3 DNA sequence: TGCGCCAGCAGCCAAGACTGGGTAGGGTCACGGACTGAAGCTTTCTTT.

This clonotype was seen repeatedly, ten times or more. This chain uses TRBV4-1 with TRBJ2-1, with D perhaps TRBD1 or TRBD2 (6 bases each). This CDR3 is 14 amino acids long. Trimming removed 0 bases from V and 9 bases from J, with 12 bases in between. Germline V gene data show CDR1 as MGHRA and CDR2 as YSYEKL. The CDR3, as DNA: TGCGCCAGCAGCCAAGAATGGGGGGCTGGTGAGCAGTTCTTC. Amino acid sequence: CASSQEWGAGEQFF.

This chain joins TRBV7-9 and TRBJ1-2, with a possible D match to TRBD1 (6 bases). Per germline, CDR1 SEHNR and CDR2 FQNEAQ (reference sequence). The V gene lost 4 bases and the J gene lost 4 bases, with 16 bases spanning the gap. The CDR3 loop spans 15 amino acids. The CDR3 region is CASSSRDTQPYGYTF. CDR3 DNA: TGTGCCAGCAGCTCCCGGGACACGCAACCCTATGGCTACACCTTC.

This clonotype was counted many times. V usage is TRBV7-9 and J usage is TRBJ2-1, with TRBD2 matching over 10 bases. After removal of 8 bases from V and 6 bases from J, the junction contained 4 bases not matched to a gene. Germline loops: CDR1 SEHNR, CDR2 FQNEAQ (reference sequence). CDR3 size: 13 residues. The CDR3 protein is CASELAGFNEQFF. CDR3 in DNA: TGTGCCAGCGAACTAGCGGGGTTCAATGAGCAGTTCTTC.

There are many counts of this clonotype. The J gene is TRBJ2-1, the V gene TRBV12-3 or TRBV12-4; possible D gene TRBD2, 5 bases. Trimming removed 3 bases at V and 7 bases at J, with 19 bases between. This CDR3 contains 16 residues. CDR3 sequence reads: CASSFALMKSGNEQFF. Written as DNA, the CDR3 is TGTGCCAGCAGTTTTGCCCTCATGAAGTCGGGGAATGAGCAGTTCTTC.

A few counts support this clonotype. The chain has TRBV7-9 and TRBJ2-2; no firm D call. Germline-derived CDR1 and CDR2 are SEHNR and FQNEAQ (reference sequence). The CDR3 extends over 17 amino acids. V was cut by 1 base and J by 0 bases, with 12 bases left in between. The CDR3 spells CASSLVQASPNTGELFF. The CDR3 nucleotides read TGTGCCAGCAGCTTAGTCCAAGCCAGCCCGAACACCGGGGAGCTGTTTTTT. The full variable domain, its missing parts supplied by reference TRBV7-9 and TRBJ2-2, is DTGVSQNPRHKITKRGQNVTFRCDPISEHNRLYWYRQTLGQGPEFLTYFQNEAQLEKSRLLSDRFSAERPKGSFSTLEIQRTEQGDSAMYLCASSLVQASPNTGELFFGEGSRLTVL.

Only a few counts were recorded for this clonotype. The genes are TRBV4-3 and TRBJ1-4; weak D call: TRBD1 (6 bases). This CDR3 region has 14 residues. V was trimmed by 4 bases and J by 4 bases, leaving 10 bases between them. Germline V CDR1 and CDR2: LGHNA, YSLEER. The CDR3 loop is CASSRDRINEKLFF. CDR3 bases: TGCGCCAGCAGCCGAGACAGGATTAATGAAAAACTGTTTTTT.

The chain has TRBV7-2 and TRBJ1-6; D gene ambiguous. V lost 1 base to trimming and J lost 2 bases, with 12 bases between them. There are 17 residues in the CDR3. CDR1 and CDR2 from the germline V gene are SGHTA and FQGNSA. The CDR3 spells CASSLEAYPTYNSPLHF. The CDR3 region has the DNA TGTGCCAGCAGCTTAGAGGCCTACCCAACCTATAATTCACCCCTCCACTTT. The entire variable domain, with the rest obtained from reference TRBV7-2 and TRBJ1-6, is as follows: GAGVSQSPSNKVTEKGKDVELRCDPISGHTALYWYRQSLGQGLEFLIYFQGNSAPDKSGLPSDRFSAERTGGSVSTLTIQRTQQEDSAVYLCASSLEAYPTYNSPLHFGNGTRLTVT.